Detailed here is one T cell receptor (beta chain). What it binds is not known. The sample is drawn from a study of a mutant IDH1 vaccine in newly diagnosed glioma. In the study overall: Commencement of vaccination occurred 4-6 weeks following radiotherapy alone, or concurrently with temozolomide cycles.

Sample time point: week 5, during vaccination. In the vaccine, a single dose held 300 ug of the mutant IDH1 20-mer peptide, along with topical imiquimod. The assay was immunoSEQ multiplex PCR, and TCRdb's table has in-frame clones only and misses some. This sample has tens of thousands of clones; about nine tenths occur once, and the top ten carry about 3.5%. Findings of the study overall: Vaccination induced immune responses in about 93% of patients. Seemingly, top peripheral T cell clonotype changes bore no relation to pseudoprogression.

Germline values: CDR1 MNHEY, CDR2 SMNVEV (reference sequence). This CDR3 spans 13 amino acids. The V and J ends lost 8 bases and 1 base, in that order; junction bases with no gene match: 4. This sequence originates from a woman in her 40s with glioma. Some clones in this sample may be carry-over from other donors' samples. The sequenced sample was peripheral blood mononuclear cells (PBMCs), obtained from a glioma patient whose treatment included an IDH1 peptide vaccine. The V gene is TRBV27, the J gene TRBJ1-1; 7 nucleotides line up with TRBD1. The CDR3 loop reads CASFRDRNTEAFF. CDR3 DNA sequence: TGTGCCAGCTTCCGGGACAGGAACACTGAAGCTTTCTTT.